This TCR beta chain was documented in a study of beta chain features in type 1 diabetes. Study-wide background: Age, gender and cell yields were similar between patients and healthy donors. The number of sorted cells examined across all samples was some 99 million.

Germline CDR1 reads SGDLS; CDR2 reads YYNGEE. The CDR3 loop spans 15 amino acids. V lost 2 bases, J lost 3 bases, and 4 bases stayed unmatched. Turning to this clone: Antigen unknown.

Study-wide points: Significant though moderate, a shortening of TCRB CDR3s appeared in all four CD4+ subsets of Type 1 diabetes patients. Shorter templates might be favored by PCR, equally in patients and controls.

The study reverse transcribed the entire isolated RNA, so it sequenced expressed TCRB transcripts. Measured with immunoSEQ multiplex PCR; TCRdb has only the in-frame clones, and not every one. The sample lists 600,000 to 700,000 clones, roughly 12% occurring once. By way of CD45RO/CCR7/CD25/CD127/CD95/CD27, the CD4+ regulatory, stem cell-like memory, central memory and naive cells were sorted. Material for sequencing was naive CD4+ T cells from blood. This TCR was recovered from a man aged 25 to 40 with type 1 diabetes. The genes are TRBV9 and TRBJ1-4; 7 bases are a match to TRBD1. CDR3 coding DNA: TGTGCCAGCAGCGTTCGGGACAGCCCTAATGAAAAACTGTTTTTT. This gives the protein CASSVRDSPNEKLFF.